The source of this T cell receptor beta chain is a study of low-dose radiotherapy and immunotherapy resistance in tumors. On the study more broadly: Cohort 2 patients were irradiated with 1 Gy every two weeks, reaching 13 Gy over 26 weeks. Each two-week cycle included intravenous cyclophosphamide 200 mg/m2, given one day before radiation and immunotherapy.

This clonotype was seen at least ten times. The CDR3 extends over 14 amino acids. V was clipped by 6 bases and J by 6 bases, with 18 bases between them. Primers targeting TRAV and TRBV primed first-strand cDNA, covering alpha and beta chains. Over approximately 20 PCR cycles, TCRs were amplified from a constant-region primer and V-primer adapter. TCRdb passed the reads through MiXCR, listing each CDR3 protein once. The profile shows around 36,000 distinct CDR3 sequences, less than 40% of them singletons. Time point denoted: before trial treatment. Low-dose radiotherapy and low-dose cyclophosphamide, together with aspirin, ipilimumab and nivolumab, were given to donors.

V is TRBV12-3 or TRBV12-4 and J is TRBJ2-7; no clear D. The specimen was PBMCs, collected before treatment. The receptor's source is a male donor with gallbladder cancer. CDR3 residues: CASSPPYLRSEQYF. The CDR3 coding sequence is TGTGCCAGCAGCCCTCCTTACTTGCGGTCCGAGCAGTACTTC.